This T cell receptor (beta chain) was identified in a study of shared clonotypes between healthy human individuals. In the study overall: The donors, two women and three men, were aged 18 to 49.

CDR1 is SGHRS and CDR2 is YFSETQ in the germline V gene. The CDR3 covers 15 residues. The J segment lost 4 bases and the V segment lost 4 bases, leaving 10 bases of the junction unmatched. CD45RO-negative, CCR7-selected cells formed the naive CD8 fraction, which excluded terminally differentiated effector memory CD45RA+ cells. Healthy HIV-negative adults without recent acute infections or vaccinations served as donors. This was a deep-level run. Every immunoSEQ plate was one replicate of a subset's evenly spread DNA. Using immunoSEQ multiplex PCR, the repertoire was profiled, and TCRdb retains in-frame clones only, with some absent. In the table there are 1.5 million to 2.5 million clones, about 95% of which are singletons. For this clone: Other nucleotide sequences from this sample produce the same CDR3.

The sequenced sample was naive CD8+ T cells sorted from blood. The source of this sequence is a man between 18 and 35 years old in good health. The rearrangement uses TRBV5-1 and TRBJ2-7, with 8 bases fitting TRBD1. CDR3 protein: CASSPGQGVRYEQYF. CDR3 in DNA: TGCGCCAGCAGCCCAGGACAGGGAGTCCGTTACGAGCAGTACTTC.